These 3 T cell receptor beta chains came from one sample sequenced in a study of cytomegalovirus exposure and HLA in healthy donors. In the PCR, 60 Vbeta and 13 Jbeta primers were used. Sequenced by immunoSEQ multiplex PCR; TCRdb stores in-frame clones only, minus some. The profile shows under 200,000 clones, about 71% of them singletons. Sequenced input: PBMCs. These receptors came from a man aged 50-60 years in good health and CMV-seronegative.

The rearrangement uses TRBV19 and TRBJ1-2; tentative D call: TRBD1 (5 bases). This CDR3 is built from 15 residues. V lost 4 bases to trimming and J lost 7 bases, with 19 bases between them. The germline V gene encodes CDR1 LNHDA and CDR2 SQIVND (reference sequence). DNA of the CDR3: TGTGCCAGTAGTACCACGGGACCCCTCGGGGGTGGCTACACCTTC. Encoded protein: CASSTTGPLGGGYTF.

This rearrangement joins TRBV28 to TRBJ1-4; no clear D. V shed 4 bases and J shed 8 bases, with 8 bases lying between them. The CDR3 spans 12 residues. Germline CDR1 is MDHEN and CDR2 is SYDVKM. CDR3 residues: CASSSPTEKLFF. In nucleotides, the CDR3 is TGTGCCAGCAGTTCCCCGACAGAAAAACTGTTTTTT.

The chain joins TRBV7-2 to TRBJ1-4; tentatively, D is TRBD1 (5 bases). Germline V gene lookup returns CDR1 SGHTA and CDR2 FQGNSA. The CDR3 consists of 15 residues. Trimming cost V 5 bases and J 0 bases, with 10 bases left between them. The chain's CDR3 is CASSPDTATNEKLFF. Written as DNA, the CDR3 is TGTGCCAGCAGCCCGGACACTGCAACTAATGAAAAACTGTTTTTT.